This TCR beta chain stems from a study of CD8+ T cells in alopecia areata. Turning to the study itself: Scoring treated patients' severity relied on the percentage of scalp area affected.

Concerning this clone: What it recognizes is unknown.

Sequencing templates came from extracted RNA that was reverse transcribed into cDNA. Here immunoSEQ multiplex PCR was the method, and the copy in TCRdb shows in-frame clones only, minus some. Among about 200,000 clones listed, roughly 50% were seen once. Study-wide results and caveats: Under tofacitinib, numerous expanded lesional clonotypes remained detectable in scalp and blood. Within the top 100, expanded CD8+ clones significantly decreased with tofacitinib, as did scalp clonality.

This sample's treatment: oral pan-JAK inhibitor, 5-10 mg twice daily. The CDR3 runs to 14 residues. Germline CDR1 and CDR2: MNHEY and SVGAGI. V gave up 6 bases and J gave up 1 base; unmatched junction bases: 4. The starting material was CD4+ T cells sorted from blood, obtained at week 24, from a patient treated with tofacitinib. The clonotype comes from a human donor with alopecia areata. V and J are TRBV6-5 and TRBJ1-1; 8 positions match TRBD1. The CDR3 here is CASRTGQGNTEAFF. CDR3 sequence (DNA): TGTGCCAGCAGGACCGGACAGGGGAACACTGAAGCTTTCTTT.